This T cell receptor beta chain originates from a study of T cells in Graves' hyperthyroidism and ophthalmopathy. General study results and limits: Separating ophthalmopathy from stable hyperthyroidism was achieved by a 13 V-J model.

With 1 base removed from V and 8 bases from J, the gap between germline ends came to 14 bases. The germline V gene encodes CDR1 SGHAT and CDR2 FQNNGV. This CDR3 comprises 15 residues. TCR beta CDR3 regions were amplified from RNA. First-round RT-PCR targeting the TCR CDR3 was performed with the HTBI primer set. TCRdb passed the multiplex PCR reads through MiXCR, listing each CDR3 protein once. This repertoire shows under 350,000 distinct CDR3 sequences, 12% to 15% found once; its top ten account for about 37%. This clonotype was observed at least ten times. Its target is unknown. This sequence joins TRBV11-2 and TRBJ1-4; D is unclear. This clonotype was obtained from a woman aged 40-49 years with Graves' ophthalmopathy. The sample was blood. CDR3 in amino acids: CASSLGAGKGEKLFF. In DNA, the CDR3 is TGTGCCAGCAGCTTAGGAGCGGGAAAAGGAGAAAAACTGTTTTTT.